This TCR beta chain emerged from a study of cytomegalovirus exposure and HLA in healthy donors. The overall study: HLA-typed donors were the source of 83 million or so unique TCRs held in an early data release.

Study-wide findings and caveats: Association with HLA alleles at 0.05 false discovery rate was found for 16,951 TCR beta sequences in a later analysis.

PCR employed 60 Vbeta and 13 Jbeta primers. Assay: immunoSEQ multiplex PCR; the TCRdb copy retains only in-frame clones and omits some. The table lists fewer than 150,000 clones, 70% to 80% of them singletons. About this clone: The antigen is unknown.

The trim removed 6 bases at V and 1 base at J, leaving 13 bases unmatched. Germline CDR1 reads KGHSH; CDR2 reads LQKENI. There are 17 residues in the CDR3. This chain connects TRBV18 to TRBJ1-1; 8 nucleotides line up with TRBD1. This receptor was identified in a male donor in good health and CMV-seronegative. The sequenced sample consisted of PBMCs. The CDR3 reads CASSRAGTGLGNTEAFF. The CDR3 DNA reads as TGTGCCAGCTCGCGAGCCGGGACAGGCTTAGGGAACACTGAAGCTTTCTTT.